What follows are 2 T cell receptor beta chains derived from one specimen sequenced in a study of blood T cell repertoires in COVID-19. Sequencing was performed with immunoSEQ multiplex PCR; in TCRdb, only in-frame clones are kept and a portion is missing. The repertoire has roughly 200,000 clones, 85% to 90% of them found once; the top ten carry less than 4%. Sequencing was performed on PBMCs or T cells enriched from blood (not recorded which). The receptors here all came from a woman aged 25 to 39 with acute COVID-19.

This clone has just one count. V is TRBV9 and J is TRBJ1-1; D is undetermined. This CDR3 comprises 15 residues. Germline V lookup: CDR1 SGDLS, CDR2 YYNGEE. V was cut by 1 base and J by 3 bases, with 13 bases left in between. The CDR3 spells CASSVIGRADTEAFF. As DNA, the CDR3 is TGTGCCAGCAGCGTAATTGGGCGGGCGGACACTGAAGCTTTCTTT.

The V gene is TRBV10-2, the J gene TRBJ1-2, with 7 positions matching TRBD1. Germline V gene lookup returns CDR1 WSHSY and CDR2 SAAADI. The V and J ends lost 3 bases and 5 bases, in that order; junction bases with no gene match: 12. This CDR3 contains 16 residues. CDR3 residues: CASSDEGQPTFYGYTF. Written as DNA, the CDR3 is TGCGCCAGCAGTGATGAGGGACAGCCGACTTTTTATGGCTACACCTTC.